A selection of T cell receptor beta chains follows, all from one sample in a study of shared clonotypes between healthy human individuals. Using immunoSEQ multiplex PCR, the repertoire was profiled, and TCRdb retains in-frame clones only, with some absent. The sample carries a few million clones, more than 80% recorded once. Sequenced material: naive CD4+ T cells sorted from blood. These receptors all stem from a man aged 18-30 years in good health. Each CDR3 is given with its conserved first and last residue. D genes are given only for firm matches. Size is omitted from some rows. Given values are once, few, many or a class for expanded clones.

clone size: .; D gene: .; V gene: TRBV6-5; J gene: TRBJ2-4; CDR3 protein: CATSRGTKNIQYF; CDR3 DNA: TGTGCCACCTCAAGGGGGACCAAAAACATTCAGTACTTC
clone size: .; D gene: TRBD2; V gene: TRBV2; J gene: TRBJ2-1; CDR3 protein: CARGLAIHGEQFF; CDR3 DNA: TGTGCCAGGGGACTAGCTATACATGGCGAGCAGTTCTTC
clone size: .; D gene: TRBD1; V gene: TRBV7-6; J gene: TRBJ1-3; CDR3 protein: CASSLTPGTGSGNTIYF; CDR3 DNA: TGTGCCAGCAGTCTCACCCCTGGGACAGGGTCTGGAAACACCATATATTTT
clone size: .; D gene: .; V gene: TRBV6-6; J gene: TRBJ2-7; CDR3 protein: CASSYTQGSSYEQYF; CDR3 DNA: TGTGCCAGCAGTTATACGCAGGGTTCGTCCTACGAGCAGTACTTC
clone size: .; D gene: .; V gene: TRBV6-6; J gene: TRBJ2-7; CDR3 protein: CASSALGGAEQYF; CDR3 DNA: TGTGCCAGCAGTGCCCTAGGAGGTGCCGAGCAGTACTTC
clone size: .; D gene: TRBD1; V gene: TRBV9; J gene: TRBJ1-5; CDR3 protein: CASSVGQGVNQPQHF; CDR3 DNA: TGTGCCAGCAGCGTAGGACAGGGGGTCAATCAGCCCCAGCATTTT
clone size: .; D gene: TRBD1; V gene: TRBV5-1; J gene: TRBJ2-1; CDR3 protein: CASSLVGTGSYNEQFF; CDR3 DNA: TGCGCCAGCAGCTTGGTAGGGACAGGCTCCTACAATGAGCAGTTCTTC
clone size: .; D gene: .; V gene: TRBV18; J gene: TRBJ2-2; CDR3 protein: CASSPSAGNTGELFF; CDR3 DNA: TGTGCCAGCTCACCATCGGCGGGGAACACCGGGGAGCTGTTTTTT
clone size: .; D gene: .; V gene: TRBV6-1; J gene: TRBJ2-5; CDR3 protein: CASSAVGETQYF; CDR3 DNA: TGTGCCAGCAGTGCGGTGGGAGAGACCCAGTACTTC
clone size: .; D gene: .; V gene: TRBV28; J gene: TRBJ2-2; CDR3 protein: CASIGGTEYNTGELFF; CDR3 DNA: TGTGCCAGCATTGGCGGGACAGAGTATAACACCGGGGAGCTGTTTTTT
clone size: .; D gene: TRBD1; V gene: TRBV10-3; J gene: TRBJ1-1; CDR3 protein: CAIRSTGITEAFF; CDR3 DNA: TGTGCCATCAGATCGACAGGGATCACTGAAGCTTTCTTT
clone size: .; D gene: TRBD2; V gene: TRBV27; J gene: TRBJ2-2; CDR3 protein: CASSLSEASGEYTGELFF; CDR3 DNA: TGTGCCAGCAGTTTATCTGAGGCTAGCGGGGAGTACACCGGGGAGCTGTTTTTT
clone size: .; D gene: .; V gene: TRBV5-1; J gene: TRBJ1-4; CDR3 protein: CASSLDRAPNEKLFF; CDR3 DNA: TGCGCCAGCAGCTTGGACAGGGCCCCTAATGAAAAACTGTTTTTT
clone size: .; D gene: .; V gene: TRBV30; J gene: TRBJ1-2; CDR3 protein: CAWSVGARGSYGYTF; CDR3 DNA: TGTGCCTGGAGTGTAGGGGCCAGGGGATCCTATGGCTACACCTTC
clone size: .; D gene: .; V gene: TRBV5-4; J gene: TRBJ2-3; CDR3 protein: CASSSGLSHPTDTQYF; CDR3 DNA: TGTGCCAGCAGCTCGGGACTGTCGCATCCCACAGATACGCAGTATTTT
clone size: .; D gene: TRBD2; V gene: TRBV5-4; J gene: TRBJ2-3; CDR3 protein: CASSPWTSAKPGYF; CDR3 DNA: TGTGCCAGCAGCCCCTGGACTAGCGCAAAACCGGGGTATTTT
clone size: .; D gene: .; V gene: TRBV5-5; J gene: TRBJ1-6; CDR3 protein: CASTPTVNSPLHF; CDR3 DNA: TGTGCCAGCACCCCGACAGTTAATTCACCCCTCCACTTT
clone size: few; D gene: .; V gene: TRBV7-9; J gene: TRBJ2-7; CDR3 protein: CASSLEGGEQYF; CDR3 DNA: TGTGCCAGCAGTCTCGAGGGTGGGGAGCAGTACTTC
clone size: .; D gene: .; V gene: TRBV18; J gene: TRBJ2-7; CDR3 protein: CASSPEGLYEQYF; CDR3 DNA: TGTGCCAGCTCACCGGAAGGTCTATACGAGCAGTACTTC
clone size: .; D gene: .; V gene: TRBV5-1; J gene: TRBJ1-1; CDR3 protein: CASRIRENTEAFF; CDR3 DNA: TGCGCCAGCAGGATCAGGGAGAACACTGAAGCTTTCTTT
clone size: .; D gene: .; V gene: TRBV18; J gene: TRBJ1-1; CDR3 protein: CASSGTVGTEAFF; CDR3 DNA: TGTGCCAGCTCGGGGACGGTGGGGACTGAAGCTTTCTTT
clone size: .; D gene: .; V gene: TRBV7-2; J gene: TRBJ2-2; CDR3 protein: CASSSIVGELFF; CDR3 DNA: TGTGCCAGCAGCTCCATTGTGGGGGAGCTGTTTTTT
clone size: .; D gene: TRBD1; V gene: TRBV19; J gene: TRBJ1-6; CDR3 protein: CASSMTSSSGTGNSPLHF; CDR3 DNA: TGTGCCAGTAGTATGACCTCCTCCTCCGGGACAGGGAATTCACCCCTCCACTTT